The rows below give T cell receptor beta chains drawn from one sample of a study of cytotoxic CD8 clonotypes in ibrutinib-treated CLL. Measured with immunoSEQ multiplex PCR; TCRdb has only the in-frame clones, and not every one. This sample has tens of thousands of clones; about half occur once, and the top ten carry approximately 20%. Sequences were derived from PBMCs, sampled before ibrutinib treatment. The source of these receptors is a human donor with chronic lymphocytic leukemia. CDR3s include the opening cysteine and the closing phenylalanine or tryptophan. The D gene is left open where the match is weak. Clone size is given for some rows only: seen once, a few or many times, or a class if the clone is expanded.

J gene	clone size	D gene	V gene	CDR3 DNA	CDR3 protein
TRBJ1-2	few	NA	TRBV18	TGTGCCAGCTCTCGACCGGACAGCACCCCAACGTCCTATGGCTACACCTTC	CASSRPDSTPTSYGYTF
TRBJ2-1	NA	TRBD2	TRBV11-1	TGTGCCAGCAGCCTCTATGGGGCTAGCGGGGGGTCGGACAATGAGCAGTTCTTC	CASSLYGASGGSDNEQFF
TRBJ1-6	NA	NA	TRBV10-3	TGTGCCATCAGTGAGGAACAGATCGCCTATAATTCACCCCTCCACTTT	CAISEEQIAYNSPLHF
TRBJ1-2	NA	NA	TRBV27	TGTGCCAGCAGGGGGGGATACTATGGCTACACCTTC	CASRGGYYGYTF
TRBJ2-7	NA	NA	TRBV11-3	TGTGCCAGCAGCTCCCCTGGTTTGGAACACTACGAGCAGTACTTC	CASSSPGLEHYEQYF
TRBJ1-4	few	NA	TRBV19	TGTGCCAGTAGAAGCGGAGTTCATGAAAAACTGTTTTTT	CASRSGVHEKLFF
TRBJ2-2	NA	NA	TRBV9	TGTGCCAGCAGCGTTACGGGGAGCGACACCGGGGAGCTGTTTTTT	CASSVTGSDTGELFF
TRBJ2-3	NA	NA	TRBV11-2	TGTGCCAGCAGCTTAGACAGACGCAATCCTGCCGCAAGCGGGTATTTT	CASSLDRRNPAASGYF
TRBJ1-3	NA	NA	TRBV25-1	TGTGCCAGCAGTGAACACACAGGGCGCGGAAACACCATATATTTT	CASSEHTGRGNTIYF
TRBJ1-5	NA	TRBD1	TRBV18	TGTGCCAGCTCACCGCAGACAGGGATTGGTGCTCAGCCCCAGCATTTT	CASSPQTGIGAQPQHF
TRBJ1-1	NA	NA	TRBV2	TGTGCCAGCACCCAGGCCAGACAGCAGAACACTGAAGCTTTCTTT	CASTQARQQNTEAFF
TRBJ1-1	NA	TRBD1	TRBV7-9	TGTGCCAGCAGCTCTAACAGGGGTTTTACCACTGAAGCTTTCTTT	CASSSNRGFTTEAFF
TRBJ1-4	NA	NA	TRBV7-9	TGTGCCAGCAGCCTGCGGACAGATGAAAATGAAAAACTGTTTTTT	CASSLRTDENEKLFF
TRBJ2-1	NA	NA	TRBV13	TGTGCCAGCAGCTTCGTCCTAGGGTGGAGCTCCTACAATGAGCAGTTCTTC	CASSFVLGWSSYNEQFF
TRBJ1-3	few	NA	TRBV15	TGTGCCACCAGCAGAGATGTGGGACGGCCGAGCTCTGGAAACACCATATATTTT	CATSRDVGRPSSGNTIYF
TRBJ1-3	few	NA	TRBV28	TGTGCCAGCACCAAGAGGTCGGGGGCCGGCAAGGGCTCTGGAAACACCATATATTTT	CASTKRSGAGKGSGNTIYF
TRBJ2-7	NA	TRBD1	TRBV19	TGTGCCACTCGCGGACGGGGACAGGGTAACTACGAGCAGTACTTC	CATRGRGQGNYEQYF
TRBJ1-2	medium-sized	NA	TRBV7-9	TGTGCCAGCAGCTTAGGAGCTGGTGCCCGTGGCTACACCTTC	CASSLGAGARGYTF
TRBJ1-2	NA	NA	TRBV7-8	TGTGCCAGCAGACGCGAAGGGGCGAACTATGGCTACACCTTC	CASRREGANYGYTF
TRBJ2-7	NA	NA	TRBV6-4	TGTGCCAGCAGTGACTCGGCGGTCTGGGTCACCTACGAGCAGTACTTC	CASSDSAVWVTYEQYF
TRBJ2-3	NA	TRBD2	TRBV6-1	TGTGCCAGCAGTGTTAGCGGGGGAGGGGGCACAGATACGCAGTATTTT	CASSVSGGGGTDTQYF
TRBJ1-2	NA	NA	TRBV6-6	TGTGCCAGCAGTGCGTTGGGGGCGGAAGTAGGTGGCTACACCTTC	CASSALGAEVGGYTF
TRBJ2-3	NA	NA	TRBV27	TGTGCCAGCAGTTTGACAGCTTACACAGATACGCAGTATTTT	CASSLTAYTDTQYF
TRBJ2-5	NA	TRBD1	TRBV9	TGTGCCAGCAGCGCTGGGCCAGGGGGAGAGACCCAGTACTTC	CASSAGPGGETQYF
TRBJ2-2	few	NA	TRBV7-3	TGTGCCAGCAGCTTAGGTCGGATTAACACCGGGGAGCTGTTTTTT	CASSLGRINTGELFF
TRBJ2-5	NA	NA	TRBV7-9	TGTGCCAGCAGCTTTTGGTGGGGGAGTGGTCCGTTGGAGACCCAGTACTTC	CASSFWWGSGPLETQYF
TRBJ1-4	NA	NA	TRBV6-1	TGTGCCAGCAGGACGAGGGGAGCGGAGGAAAAACTGTTTTTT	CASRTRGAEEKLFF
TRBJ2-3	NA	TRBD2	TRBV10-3	TGTGCCATCACTCAACAGTTAGCGGGGGGTACCACAGATACGCAGTATTTT	CAITQQLAGGTTDTQYF
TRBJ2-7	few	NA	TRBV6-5	TGTGCCAGCAGTCCTTCCCAAGGTTCCTACGAGCAGTACTTC	CASSPSQGSYEQYF
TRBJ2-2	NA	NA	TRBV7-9	TGTGCCAGCAGCTTAGCGACAGGGGAGCTGTTTTTT	CASSLATGELFF
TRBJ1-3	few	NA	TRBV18	TGTGCCAGCTCACTGGGGGCTGGAAACACCATATATTTT	CASSLGAGNTIYF
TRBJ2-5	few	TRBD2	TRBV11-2	TGTGCCAGCAGCCGCGGGACTAGCGGGAGCCAAGAGACCCAGTACTTC	CASSRGTSGSQETQYF
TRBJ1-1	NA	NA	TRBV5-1	TGCGCCAGCAGCTTGGCGCGGTCTGGGTTCAGCACTGAAGCTTTCTTT	CASSLARSGFSTEAFF
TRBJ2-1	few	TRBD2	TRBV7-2	TGTGCCAGCAGCTTTACTAGCGGGGGAGAGCAGTTCTTC	CASSFTSGGEQFF